The entry below describes one T cell receptor beta chain. Its target is not known. Germline V gene data show CDR1 as MRHNA and CDR2 as SNTAGT. The CDR3 covers 18 residues. The germline V and J ends were trimmed by 5 bases and 6 bases, with 26 bases remaining between them. This sample stems from a study of cytomegalovirus exposure and HLA in healthy donors. Study conclusions and caveats: Reports credit the classifier with highly specific, highly sensitive diagnosis of cytomegalovirus status.

Primers: 60 Vbeta forward and 13 Jbeta reverse. Some clones are missing from TCRdb's copy, which holds only in-frame ones; the method was immunoSEQ multiplex PCR. The data contain 150,000 or so clones, roughly 70% of them singletons. This TCR derives from a man younger than 35 in good health and CMV-seropositive. Sequencing was done on a sample of PBMCs. The chain employs TRBV6-4 and TRBJ2-1, with D perhaps matching TRBD2 (6 bases). The CDR3 region has the DNA TGTGCCAGCAGTCAAAAAATGCAGGGAGGCAAAGGTGCCAATGAGCAGTTCTTC. Its translation is CASSQKMQGGKGANEQFF.